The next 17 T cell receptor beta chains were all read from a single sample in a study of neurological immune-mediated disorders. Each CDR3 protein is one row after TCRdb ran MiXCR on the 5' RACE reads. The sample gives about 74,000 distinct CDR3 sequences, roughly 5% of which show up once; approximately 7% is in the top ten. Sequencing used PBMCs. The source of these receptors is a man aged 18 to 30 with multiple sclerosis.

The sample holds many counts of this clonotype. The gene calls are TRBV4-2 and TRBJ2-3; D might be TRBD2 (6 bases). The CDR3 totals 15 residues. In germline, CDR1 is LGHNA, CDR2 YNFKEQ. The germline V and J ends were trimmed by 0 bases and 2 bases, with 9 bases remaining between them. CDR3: CASSQDRTTTDTQYF. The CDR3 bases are TGTGCCAGCAGCCAAGATCGGACTACCACAGATACGCAGTATTTT.

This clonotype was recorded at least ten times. CDR3 nucleotide sequence: TGCGCCAGCAGCTCTCTACAAACCGGGGAGCTGTTTTTT. It yields the protein CASSSLQTGELFF. The rearrangement links TRBV5-1 to TRBJ2-2, with D uncertain. The CDR3 consists of 13 residues. Trimming stripped 3 bases from V and 5 bases from J, with 8 bases between. Germline CDR1 SGHRS, CDR2 YFSETQ.

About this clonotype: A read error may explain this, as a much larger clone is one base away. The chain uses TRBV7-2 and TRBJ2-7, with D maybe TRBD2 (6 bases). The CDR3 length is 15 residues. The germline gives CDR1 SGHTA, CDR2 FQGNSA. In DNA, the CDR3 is TGTGCCGGCAGCTTAGGGGAGGCCGTCTCCTACGAGCAGTACTTC. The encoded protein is CAGSLGEAVSYEQYF. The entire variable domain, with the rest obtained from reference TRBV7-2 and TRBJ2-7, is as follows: GAGVSQSPSNKVTEKGKDVELRCDPISGHTALYWYRQSLGQGLEFLIYFQGNSAPDKSGLPSDRFSAERTGGSVSTLTIQRTQQEDSAVYLCAGSLGEAVSYEQYFGPGTRLTVT.

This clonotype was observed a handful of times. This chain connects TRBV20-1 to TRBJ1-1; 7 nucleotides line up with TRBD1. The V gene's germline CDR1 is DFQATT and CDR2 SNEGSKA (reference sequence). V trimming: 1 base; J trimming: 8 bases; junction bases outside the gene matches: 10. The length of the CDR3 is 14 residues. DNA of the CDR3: TGCAGTGCTAGAGGGGACAGCCCGATGGGGGAAGCTTTCTTT. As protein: CSARGDSPMGEAFF.

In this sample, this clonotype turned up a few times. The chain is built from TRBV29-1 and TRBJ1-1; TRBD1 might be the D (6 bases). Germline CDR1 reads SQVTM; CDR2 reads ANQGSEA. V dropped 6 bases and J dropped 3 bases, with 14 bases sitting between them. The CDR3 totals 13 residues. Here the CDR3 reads CSVAGGTYTEAFF. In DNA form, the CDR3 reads TGCAGCGTGGCTGGGGGCACGTACACTGAAGCTTTCTTT.

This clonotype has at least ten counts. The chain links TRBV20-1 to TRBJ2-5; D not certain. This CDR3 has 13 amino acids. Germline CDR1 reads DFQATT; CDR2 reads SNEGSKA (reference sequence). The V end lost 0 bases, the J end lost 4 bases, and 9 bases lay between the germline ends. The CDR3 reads CSAREPRRETQYF. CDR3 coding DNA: TGCAGTGCTAGAGAACCCAGACGAGAGACCCAGTACTTC.

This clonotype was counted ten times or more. CDR3 region: CSASNRGGGPISTDTQYF. The DNA for the CDR3 is TGCAGTGCTAGTAATAGGGGCGGGGGGCCGATCAGCACAGATACGCAGTATTTT. V gene TRBV20-1 combines with J gene TRBJ2-3; the match to TRBD2 covers 8 bases. The CDR3 loop spans 18 amino acids. With V trimmed by 3 bases and J by 0 bases, 14 bases remained unmatched. CDR1 DFQATT and CDR2 SNEGSKA come from the germline V gene (reference sequence).

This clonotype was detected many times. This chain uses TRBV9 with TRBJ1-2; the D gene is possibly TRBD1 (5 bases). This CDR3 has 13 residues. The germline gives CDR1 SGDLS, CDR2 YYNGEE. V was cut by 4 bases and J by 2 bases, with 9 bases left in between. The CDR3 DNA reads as TGTGCCAGCAGCCAGGGATTAAACTATGGCTACACCTTC. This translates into CASSQGLNYGYTF.

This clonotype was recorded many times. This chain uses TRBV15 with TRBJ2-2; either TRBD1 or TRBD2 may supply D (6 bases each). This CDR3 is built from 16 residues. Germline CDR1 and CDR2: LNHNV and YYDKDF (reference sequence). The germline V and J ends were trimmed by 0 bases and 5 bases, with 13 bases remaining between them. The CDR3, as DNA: TGTGCCACCAGCAGAGATGGGGGGCGCATTACCGGGGAGCTGTTTTTT. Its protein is CATSRDGGRITGELFF.

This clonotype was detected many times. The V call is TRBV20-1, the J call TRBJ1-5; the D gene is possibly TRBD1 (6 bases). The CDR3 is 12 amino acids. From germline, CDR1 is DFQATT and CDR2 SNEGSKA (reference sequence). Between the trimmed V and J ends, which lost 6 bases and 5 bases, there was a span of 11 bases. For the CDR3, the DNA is TGCAGTGCCACGGACAGTGATCAGCCCCAGCATTTT. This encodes CSATDSDQPQHF.

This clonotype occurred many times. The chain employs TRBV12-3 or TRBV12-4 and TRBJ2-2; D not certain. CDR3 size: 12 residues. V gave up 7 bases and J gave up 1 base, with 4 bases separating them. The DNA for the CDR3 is TGTGCCAGCAAGGGGAACACCGGGGAGCTGTTTTTT. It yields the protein CASKGNTGELFF.

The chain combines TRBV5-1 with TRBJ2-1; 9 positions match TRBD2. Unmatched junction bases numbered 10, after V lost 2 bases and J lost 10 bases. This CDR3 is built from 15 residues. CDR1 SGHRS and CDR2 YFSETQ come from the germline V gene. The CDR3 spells CASSLEAGGHGEQFF. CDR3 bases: TGCGCCAGCAGCTTAGAAGCGGGAGGCCACGGGGAGCAGTTCTTC.

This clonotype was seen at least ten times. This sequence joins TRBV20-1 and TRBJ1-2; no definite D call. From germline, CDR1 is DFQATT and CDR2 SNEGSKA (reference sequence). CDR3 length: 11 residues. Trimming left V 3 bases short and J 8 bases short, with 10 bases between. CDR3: CSARRGGGYTF. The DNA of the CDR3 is TGCAGTGCTAGGCGCGGCGGGGGCTACACCTTC.

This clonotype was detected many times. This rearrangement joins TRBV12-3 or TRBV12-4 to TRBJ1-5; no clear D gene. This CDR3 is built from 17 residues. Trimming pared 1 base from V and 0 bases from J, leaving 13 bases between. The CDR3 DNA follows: TGTGCCAGCAGTTTAGGAGTTACTTGGGATAGCAATCAGCCCCAGCATTTT. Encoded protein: CASSLGVTWDSNQPQHF.

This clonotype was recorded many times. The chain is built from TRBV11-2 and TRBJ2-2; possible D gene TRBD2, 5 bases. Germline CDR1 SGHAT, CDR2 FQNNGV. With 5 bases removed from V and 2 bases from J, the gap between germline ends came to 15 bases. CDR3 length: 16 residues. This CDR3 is CASSPRTATNTGELFF. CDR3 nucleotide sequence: TGTGCCAGCAGCCCAAGGACTGCTACAAACACCGGGGAGCTGTTTTTT.

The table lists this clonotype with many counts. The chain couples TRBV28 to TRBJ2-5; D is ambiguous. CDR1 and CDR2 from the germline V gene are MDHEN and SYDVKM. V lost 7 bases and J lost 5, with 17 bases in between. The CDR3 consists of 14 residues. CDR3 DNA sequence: TGTGCCAGCATCACCCCGGGCCAAGGGGAGACCCAGTACTTC. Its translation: CASITPGQGETQYF.

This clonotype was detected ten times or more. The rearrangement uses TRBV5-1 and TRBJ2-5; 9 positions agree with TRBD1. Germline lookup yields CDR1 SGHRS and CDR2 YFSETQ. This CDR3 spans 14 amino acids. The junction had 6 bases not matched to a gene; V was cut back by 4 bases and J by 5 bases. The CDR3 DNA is TGCGCCAGCAGCGCCGGGACAGGGTGGGAGACCCAGTACTTC. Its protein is CASSAGTGWETQYF.